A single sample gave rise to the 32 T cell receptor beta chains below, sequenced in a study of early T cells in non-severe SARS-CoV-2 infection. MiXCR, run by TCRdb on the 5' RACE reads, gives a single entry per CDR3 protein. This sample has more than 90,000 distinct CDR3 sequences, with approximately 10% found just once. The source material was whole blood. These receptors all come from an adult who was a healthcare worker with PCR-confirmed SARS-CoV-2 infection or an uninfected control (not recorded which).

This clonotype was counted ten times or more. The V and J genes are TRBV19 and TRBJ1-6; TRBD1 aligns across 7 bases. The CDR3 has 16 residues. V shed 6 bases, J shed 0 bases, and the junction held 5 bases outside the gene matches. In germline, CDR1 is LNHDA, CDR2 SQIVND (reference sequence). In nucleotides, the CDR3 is TGTGCCAGTAGAGCTGACAGGGTCTCCTATAATTCACCCCTCCACTTT. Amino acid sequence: CASRADRVSYNSPLHF.

This CDR3 reads CSVGAALEQFF. The CDR3 DNA reads TGCAGCGTGGGGGCAGCCCTTGAGCAGTTCTTC. The V gene is TRBV29-1, the J gene TRBJ2-1; tentative D call: TRBD1 (6 bases). Trimming cost V 6 bases and J 9 bases, with 12 bases left between them. CDR3 length equals 11 residues. Germline loops: CDR1 SQVTM, CDR2 ANQGSEA.

CDR3 sequence reads: CASSEEQVGNTIYF. In DNA form, the CDR3 reads TGTGCCAGCAGTGAAGAACAAGTTGGAAACACCATATATTTT. The chain combines TRBV6-1 with TRBJ1-3; D uncertain. The V end was cut by 1 base, the J end by 3 bases, with 7 bases between. CDR1 MNHNS and CDR2 SASEGT come from the germline V gene. The CDR3 is 14 residues long.

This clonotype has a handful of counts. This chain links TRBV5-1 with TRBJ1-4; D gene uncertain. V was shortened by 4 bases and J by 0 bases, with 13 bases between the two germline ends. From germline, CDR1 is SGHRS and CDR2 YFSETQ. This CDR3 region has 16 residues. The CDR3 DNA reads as TGCGCCAGCAGCCGGACGGGATATGCAACTAATGAAAAACTGTTTTTT. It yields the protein CASSRTGYATNEKLFF.

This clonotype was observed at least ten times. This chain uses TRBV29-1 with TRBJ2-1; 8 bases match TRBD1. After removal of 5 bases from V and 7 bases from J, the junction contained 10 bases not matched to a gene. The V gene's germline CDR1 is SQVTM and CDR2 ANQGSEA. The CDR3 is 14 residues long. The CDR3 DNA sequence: TGCAGCGTTTCCGGACAGGGCTCCGATAATGAGCAGTTCTTC. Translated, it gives CSVSGQGSDNEQFF.

This chain's CDR3 is CASTSPSGFSYNEQFF. CDR3 coding DNA: TGTGCCAGCACCTCCCCTAGCGGGTTTTCCTACAATGAGCAGTTCTTC. This chain joins TRBV2 and TRBJ2-1, with 8 bases fitting TRBD2. Per the germline V gene, CDR1 is SNHLY and CDR2 is FYNNEI. The V segment lost 7 bases and the J segment 1 base; nucleotides outside the gene matches: 9. The CDR3 contains 16 residues.

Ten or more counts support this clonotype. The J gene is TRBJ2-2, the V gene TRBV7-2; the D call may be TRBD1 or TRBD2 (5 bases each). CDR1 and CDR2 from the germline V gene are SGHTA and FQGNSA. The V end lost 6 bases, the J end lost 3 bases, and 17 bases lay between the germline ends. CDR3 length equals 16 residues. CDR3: CASSLTWGSYTGELFF. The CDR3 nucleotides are TGTGCCAGCAGTTTAACCTGGGGGTCGTACACCGGGGAGCTGTTTTTT. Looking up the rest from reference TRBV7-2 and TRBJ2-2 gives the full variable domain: GAGVSQSPSNKVTEKGKDVELRCDPISGHTALYWYRQSLGQGLEFLIYFQGNSAPDKSGLPSDRFSAERTGGSVSTLTIQRTQQEDSAVYLCASSLTWGSYTGELFFGEGSRLTVL.

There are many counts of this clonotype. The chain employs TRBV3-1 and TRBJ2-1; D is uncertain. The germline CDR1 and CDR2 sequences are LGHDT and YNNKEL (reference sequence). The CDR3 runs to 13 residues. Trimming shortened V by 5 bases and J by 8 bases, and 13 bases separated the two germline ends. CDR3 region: CASSSSRVDEQFF. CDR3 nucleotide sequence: TGTGCCAGCAGCTCATCTAGGGTCGATGAGCAGTTCTTC.

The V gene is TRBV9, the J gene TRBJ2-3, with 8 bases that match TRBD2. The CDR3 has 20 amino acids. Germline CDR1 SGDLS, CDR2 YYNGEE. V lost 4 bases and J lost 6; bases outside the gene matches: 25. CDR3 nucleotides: TGTGCCAGCAGCACCCCCCTCGGAGCGGGAGATCCCGCTTTGGCGGATACGCAGTATTTT. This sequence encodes CASSTPLGAGDPALADTQYF.

CDR3 protein: CSALTRATEAFF. DNA of the CDR3: TGCAGTGCTCTAACTAGGGCCACTGAAGCTTTCTTT. This chain uses TRBV20-1 with TRBJ1-1, with D hard to call. V dropped 5 bases and J dropped 4 bases, with 11 bases sitting between them. Per the germline V gene, CDR1 is DFQATT and CDR2 is SNEGSKA (reference sequence). This CDR3 comprises 12 residues.

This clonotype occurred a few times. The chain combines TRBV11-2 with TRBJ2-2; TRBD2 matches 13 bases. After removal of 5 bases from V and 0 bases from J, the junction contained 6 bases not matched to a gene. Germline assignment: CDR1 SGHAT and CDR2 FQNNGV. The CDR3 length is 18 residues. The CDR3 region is CASSLGLAGATNTGELFF. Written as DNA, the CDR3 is TGTGCCAGCAGCCTTGGACTAGCGGGAGCCACGAACACCGGGGAGCTGTTTTTT.

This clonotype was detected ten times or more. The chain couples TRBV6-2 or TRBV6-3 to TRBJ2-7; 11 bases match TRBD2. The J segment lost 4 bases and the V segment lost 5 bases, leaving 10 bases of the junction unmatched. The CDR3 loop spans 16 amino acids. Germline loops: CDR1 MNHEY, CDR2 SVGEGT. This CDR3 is CASSPMTSGKPYEQYF. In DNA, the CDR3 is TGTGCCAGCAGTCCTATGACTAGCGGGAAACCTTACGAGCAGTACTTC.

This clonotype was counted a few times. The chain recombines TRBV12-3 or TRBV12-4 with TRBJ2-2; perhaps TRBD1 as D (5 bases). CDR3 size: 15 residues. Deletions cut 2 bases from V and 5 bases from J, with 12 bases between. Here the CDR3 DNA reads TGTGCCAGCAGTTTATCTATGACAGCTACCGGGGAGCTGTTTTTT. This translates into CASSLSMTATGELFF.

CDR3 nucleotide sequence: TGTGCCAGCACCCCCTGGTACCTTAGCACAGATACGCAGTATTTT. Protein product: CASTPWYLSTDTQYF. The V and J genes are TRBV12-3 or TRBV12-4 and TRBJ2-3; the D is unclear. V lost 7 bases and J lost 0, with 14 bases in between. This CDR3 has 15 amino acids.

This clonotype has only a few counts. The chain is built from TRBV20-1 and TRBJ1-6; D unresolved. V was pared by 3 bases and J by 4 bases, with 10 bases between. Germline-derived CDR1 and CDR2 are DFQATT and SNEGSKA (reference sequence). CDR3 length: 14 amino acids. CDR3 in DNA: TGCAGTGCTAGTGTCGGCTATTATAATTCACCCCTCCACTTT. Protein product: CSASVGYYNSPLHF.

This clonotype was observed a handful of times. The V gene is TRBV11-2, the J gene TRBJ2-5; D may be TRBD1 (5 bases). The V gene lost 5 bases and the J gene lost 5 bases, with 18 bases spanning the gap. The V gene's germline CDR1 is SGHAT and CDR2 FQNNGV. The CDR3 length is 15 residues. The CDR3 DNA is TGTGCCAGCAGCATCCGGACAAACGTAGAGGAGACCCAGTACTTC. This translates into CASSIRTNVEETQYF.

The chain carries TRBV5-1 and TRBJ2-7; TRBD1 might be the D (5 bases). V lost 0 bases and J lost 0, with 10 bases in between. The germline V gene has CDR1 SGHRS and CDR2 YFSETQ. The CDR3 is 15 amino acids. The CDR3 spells CASSLEGSPSYEQYF. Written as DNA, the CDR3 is TGCGCCAGCAGCTTGGAGGGGTCCCCCTCCTACGAGCAGTACTTC.

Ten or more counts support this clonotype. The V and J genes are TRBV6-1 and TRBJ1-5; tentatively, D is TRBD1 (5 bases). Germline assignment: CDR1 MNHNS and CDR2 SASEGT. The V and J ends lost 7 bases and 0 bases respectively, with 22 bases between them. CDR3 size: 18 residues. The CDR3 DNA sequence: TGTGCCAGCATAATATTCCCCACAGGAGCTAATAGCAATCAGCCCCAGCATTTT. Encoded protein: CASIIFPTGANSNQPQHF.

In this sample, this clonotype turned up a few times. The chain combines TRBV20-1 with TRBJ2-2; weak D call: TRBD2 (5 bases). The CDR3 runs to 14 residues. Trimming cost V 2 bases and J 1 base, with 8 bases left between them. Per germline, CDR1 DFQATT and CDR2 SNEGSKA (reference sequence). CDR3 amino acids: CSARSRGNTGELFF. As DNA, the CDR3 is TGCAGTGCTAGAAGTCGGGGGAACACCGGGGAGCTGTTTTTT.

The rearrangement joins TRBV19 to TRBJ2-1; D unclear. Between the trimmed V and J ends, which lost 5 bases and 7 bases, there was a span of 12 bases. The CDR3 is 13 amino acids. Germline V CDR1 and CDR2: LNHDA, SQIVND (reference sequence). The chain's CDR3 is CASSVKFLNEQFF. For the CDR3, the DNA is TGTGCCAGTAGTGTCAAATTTCTAAATGAGCAGTTCTTC.

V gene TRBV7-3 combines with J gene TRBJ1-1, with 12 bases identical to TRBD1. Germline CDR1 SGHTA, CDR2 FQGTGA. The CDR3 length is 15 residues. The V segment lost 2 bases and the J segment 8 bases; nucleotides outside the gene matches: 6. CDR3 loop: CASSLLGTGGNEAFF. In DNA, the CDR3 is TGTGCCAGCAGCTTACTTGGGACAGGGGGCAACGAAGCTTTCTTT. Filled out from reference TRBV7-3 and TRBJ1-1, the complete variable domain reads GAGVSQTPSNKVTEKGKYVELRCDPISGHTALYWYRQSLGQGPEFLIYFQGTGAADDSGLPNDRFFAVRPEGSVSTLKIQRTERGDSAVYLCASSLLGTGGNEAFFGQGTRLTVV.

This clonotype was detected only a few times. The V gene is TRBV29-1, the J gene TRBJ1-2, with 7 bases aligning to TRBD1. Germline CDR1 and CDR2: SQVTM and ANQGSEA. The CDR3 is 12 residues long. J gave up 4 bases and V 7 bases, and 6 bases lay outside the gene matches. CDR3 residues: CSARTGTYGYTF. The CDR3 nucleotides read TGCAGCGCCAGGACAGGTACCTATGGCTACACCTTC.

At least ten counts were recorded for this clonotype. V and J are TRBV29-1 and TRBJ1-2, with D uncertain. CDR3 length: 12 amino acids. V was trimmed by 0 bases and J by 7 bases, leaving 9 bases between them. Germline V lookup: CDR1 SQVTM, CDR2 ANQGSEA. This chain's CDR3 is CSVEDPGSGYTF. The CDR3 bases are TGCAGCGTTGAAGACCCTGGAAGTGGCTACACCTTC.

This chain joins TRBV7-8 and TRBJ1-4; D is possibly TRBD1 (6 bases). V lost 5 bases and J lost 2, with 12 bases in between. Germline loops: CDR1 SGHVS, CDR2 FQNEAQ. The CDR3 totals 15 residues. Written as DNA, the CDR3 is TGTGCCAGCAGCCCGAGGGGGGTTACTAATGAAAAACTGTTTTTT. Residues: CASSPRGVTNEKLFF. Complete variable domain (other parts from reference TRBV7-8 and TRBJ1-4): GAGVSQSPRYKVAKRGQDVALRCDPISGHVSLFWYQQALGQGPEFLTYFQNEAQLDKSGLPSDRFFAERPEGSVSTLKIQRTQQEDSAVYLCASSPRGVTNEKLFFGSGTQLSVL.

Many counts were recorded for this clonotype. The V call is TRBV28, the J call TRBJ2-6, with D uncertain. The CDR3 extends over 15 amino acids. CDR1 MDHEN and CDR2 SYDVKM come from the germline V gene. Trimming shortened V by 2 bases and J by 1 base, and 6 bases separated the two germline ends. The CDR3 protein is CASSLQSSGANVLTF. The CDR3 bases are TGTGCCAGCAGTTTACAGTCATCTGGGGCCAACGTCCTGACTTTC.

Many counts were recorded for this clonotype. The CDR3 loop reads CASIIGLAGAREQFF. The CDR3 DNA follows: TGTGCCAGCATTATAGGACTAGCGGGAGCTAGGGAGCAGTTCTTC. The rearrangement uses TRBV12-3 or TRBV12-4 and TRBJ2-1; the match to TRBD2 covers 13 bases. The CDR3 has 15 amino acids. V shed 7 bases, J shed 10 bases, and the junction held 10 bases outside the gene matches.

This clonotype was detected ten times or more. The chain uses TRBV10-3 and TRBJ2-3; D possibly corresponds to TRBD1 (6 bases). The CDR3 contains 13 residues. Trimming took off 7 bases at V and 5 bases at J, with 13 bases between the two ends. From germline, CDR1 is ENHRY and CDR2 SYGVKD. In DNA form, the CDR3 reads TGTGCCATCAACTCACAGGGAGAAGATACGCAGTATTTT. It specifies CAINSQGEDTQYF.

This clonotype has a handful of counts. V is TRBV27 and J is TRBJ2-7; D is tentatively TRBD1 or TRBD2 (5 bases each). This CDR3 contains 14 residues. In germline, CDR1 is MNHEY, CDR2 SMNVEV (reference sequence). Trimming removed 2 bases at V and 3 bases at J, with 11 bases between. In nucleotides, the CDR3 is TGTGCCAGCAGTTTACGAGGGGAAGACTACGAGCAGTACTTC. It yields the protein CASSLRGEDYEQYF.

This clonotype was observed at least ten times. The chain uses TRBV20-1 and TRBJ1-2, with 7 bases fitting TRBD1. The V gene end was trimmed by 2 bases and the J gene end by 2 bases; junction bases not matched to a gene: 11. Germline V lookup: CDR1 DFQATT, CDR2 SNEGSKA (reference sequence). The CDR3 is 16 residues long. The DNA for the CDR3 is TGCAGTGCTAGAACGCCGGGACAGACGGGAAACTATGGCTACACCTTC. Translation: CSARTPGQTGNYGYTF.

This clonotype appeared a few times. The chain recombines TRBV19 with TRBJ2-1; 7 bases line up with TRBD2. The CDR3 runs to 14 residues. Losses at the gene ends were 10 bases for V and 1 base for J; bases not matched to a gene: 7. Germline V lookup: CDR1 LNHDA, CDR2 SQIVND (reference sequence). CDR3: CATLGRGSYNEQFF. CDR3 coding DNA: TGTGCCACCCTTGGGAGGGGTTCCTACAATGAGCAGTTCTTC.

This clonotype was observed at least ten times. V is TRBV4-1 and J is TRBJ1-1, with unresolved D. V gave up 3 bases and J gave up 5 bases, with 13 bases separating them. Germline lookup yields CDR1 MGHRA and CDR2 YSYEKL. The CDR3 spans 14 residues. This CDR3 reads CASSQAIGRTEAFF. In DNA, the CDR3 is TGCGCCAGCAGCCAGGCAATTGGGAGGACTGAAGCTTTCTTT.

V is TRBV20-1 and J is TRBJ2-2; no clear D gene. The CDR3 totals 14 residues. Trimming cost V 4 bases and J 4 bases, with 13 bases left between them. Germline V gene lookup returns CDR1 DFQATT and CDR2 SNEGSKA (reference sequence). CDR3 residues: CSATKSSGTGELFF. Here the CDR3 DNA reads TGCAGTGCTACTAAATCGTCGGGCACCGGGGAGCTGTTTTTT.